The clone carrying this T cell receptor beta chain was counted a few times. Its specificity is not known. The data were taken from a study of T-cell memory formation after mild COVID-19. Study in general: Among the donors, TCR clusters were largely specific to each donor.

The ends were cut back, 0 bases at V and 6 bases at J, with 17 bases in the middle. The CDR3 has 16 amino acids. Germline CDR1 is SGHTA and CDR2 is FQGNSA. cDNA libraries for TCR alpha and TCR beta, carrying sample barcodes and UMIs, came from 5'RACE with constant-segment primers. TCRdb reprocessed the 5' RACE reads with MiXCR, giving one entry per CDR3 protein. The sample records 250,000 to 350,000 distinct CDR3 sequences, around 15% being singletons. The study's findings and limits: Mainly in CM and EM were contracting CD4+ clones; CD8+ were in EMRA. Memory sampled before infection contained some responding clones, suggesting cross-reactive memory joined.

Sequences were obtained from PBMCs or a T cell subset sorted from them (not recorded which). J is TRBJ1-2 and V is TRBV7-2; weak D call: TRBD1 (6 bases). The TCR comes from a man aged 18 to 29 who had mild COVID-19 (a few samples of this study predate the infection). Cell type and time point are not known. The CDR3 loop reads CASSLAGAVELNGYTF. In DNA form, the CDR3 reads TGTGCCAGCAGCTTAGCGGGGGCAGTAGAGCTGAATGGCTACACCTTC.